What follows are 24 T cell receptor beta chains derived from one specimen sequenced in a study of somatic mutations in cytotoxic T cells in rheumatoid arthritis. Generated by immunoSEQ multiplex PCR, the TCRdb table keeps only in-frame clones and is missing some. The sample lists roughly 17,000 clones; approximately 84% were seen once. Sequenced: CD8+ T cells sorted from blood. These receptors were collected from an adult with rheumatoid arthritis.

The chain is built from TRBV7-9 and TRBJ1-1; D is undetermined. Between the trimmed V and J ends, which lost 1 base and 1 base, there was a span of 13 bases. Germline V gives CDR1 SEHNR, CDR2 FQNEAQ (reference sequence). The CDR3 length is 16 residues. The CDR3 reads CASSLGAIRKNTEAFF. The CDR3 DNA reads TGTGCCAGCAGCTTAGGGGCAATCAGGAAGAACACTGAAGCTTTCTTT.

This chain links TRBV7-6 with TRBJ2-2; D possibly uses TRBD1 or TRBD2 (6 bases each). CDR1 is SGHVS, CDR2 FNYEAQ, per germline. This CDR3 contains 16 residues. Trimming stripped 4 bases from V and 1 base from J, with 13 bases between. CDR3 nucleotides: TGTGCCAGCAGCTACAAGGGGGGCAGGAACACCGGGGAGCTGTTTTTT. The encoded protein is CASSYKGGRNTGELFF.

The CDR3 nucleotides are TGTGCCAGCAGCTGGACTAGCGGGGGCCTCGGGAGAGCCAAAAACATTCAGTACTTC. Translation: CASSWTSGGLGRAKNIQYF. The rearrangement links TRBV11-3 to TRBJ2-4; 13 bases line up with TRBD2. Germline CDR1 SGHNT, CDR2 YENEEA. This CDR3 region has 19 residues. The J segment lost 0 bases and the V segment lost 4 bases, leaving 9 bases of the junction unmatched.

The CDR3 spells CASSIVGRLPYEQYF. DNA of the CDR3: TGTGCCAGTAGTATAGTCGGCAGGTTACCCTACGAGCAGTACTTC. The chain joins TRBV19 to TRBJ2-7; D not certain. Trimming left V 1 base short and J 2 bases short, with 12 bases between. The CDR3 has 15 residues. Germline CDR1 and CDR2: LNHDA and SQIVND (reference sequence).

The V gene is TRBV4-1, the J gene TRBJ2-3; TRBD2 aligns across 9 bases. The CDR3 extends over 16 amino acids. The V segment lost 3 bases and the J segment 6 bases; nucleotides outside the gene matches: 10. Germline V CDR1 and CDR2: MGHRA, YSYEKL. The CDR3 DNA follows: TGCGCCAGCAGCCAGTTATATAGCGGGGGAACTGATACGCAGTATTTT. It translates to CASSQLYSGGTDTQYF.

This clone was counted a few times. The chain links TRBV4-2 to TRBJ2-7; D is possibly TRBD1 (5 bases). The CDR3 is made up of 15 amino acids. V was clipped by 0 bases and J by 2 bases, with 11 bases between them. Germline CDR1 is LGHNA and CDR2 is YNFKEQ. CDR3 DNA sequence: TGTGCCAGCAGCCAAGATAGGGCAGGGACCTACGAGCAGTACTTC. Amino acid sequence: CASSQDRAGTYEQYF.

CDR3 protein: CASSQVEGGETQYF. DNA of the CDR3: TGTGCCAGCAGCCAAGTCGAGGGAGGGGAGACCCAGTACTTC. The chain uses TRBV4-2 and TRBJ2-5; 7 bases line up with TRBD2. In germline, CDR1 is LGHNA, CDR2 YNFKEQ. This CDR3 has 14 residues. V shed 1 base, J shed 5 bases, and the junction held 4 bases outside the gene matches.

The J gene is TRBJ2-6, the V gene TRBV9, with TRBD1 matching over 11 bases. The CDR3 covers 17 residues. Per the germline V gene, CDR1 is SGDLS and CDR2 is YYNGEE. V shed 3 bases, J shed 4 bases, and the junction held 6 bases outside the gene matches. The CDR3 DNA sequence: TGTGCCAGCAGCGGACTGGGACAGGGGGTAGGGGCCAACGTCCTGACTTTC. It is translated as CASSGLGQGVGANVLTF.

The chain couples TRBV4-1 to TRBJ2-1; D remains ambiguous. The CDR3 covers 12 residues. In germline, CDR1 is MGHRA, CDR2 YSYEKL. Trimming shortened V by 1 base and J by 10 bases, and 8 bases separated the two germline ends. DNA of the CDR3: TGCGCCAGCAGCCAAGTACTGGGCGAGCAGTTCTTC. Translating gives CASSQVLGEQFF.

The J gene is TRBJ2-2, the V gene TRBV27; 11 nucleotides agree with TRBD2. Germline assignment: CDR1 MNHEY and CDR2 SMNVEV (reference sequence). V lost 5 bases to trimming and J lost 5 bases; unmatched junction nucleotides: 7. This CDR3 spans 16 amino acids. Here the CDR3 reads CASSPAGTSGTGELFF. Here the CDR3 DNA reads TGTGCCAGCAGTCCCGCAGGGACTAGCGGAACCGGGGAGCTGTTTTTT.

This sequence joins TRBV19 and TRBJ2-7, with D possibly being TRBD1 (5 bases). V was shortened by 3 bases and J by 3 bases, with 9 bases between the two germline ends. The CDR3 spans 13 residues. Germline lookup yields CDR1 LNHDA and CDR2 SQIVND (reference sequence). The CDR3 loop reads CASSIGQGYEQYF. In nucleotides, the CDR3 is TGTGCCAGTAGTATTGGTCAGGGCTACGAGCAGTACTTC.

To note about this clone: The junction and the germline gene differ at one end; a read error may be behind it. J is TRBJ1-4 and V is TRBV18; D is unresolved. CDR3 length equals 15 residues. Germline lookup yields CDR1 KGHSH and CDR2 LQKENI. Here the CDR3 reads CASSPPYGSHEKLFF. Here the CDR3 DNA reads TGTGCCAGCTCACCACCGTATGGGAGTCATGAGAAACTGTTTTTT.

The chain couples TRBV18 to TRBJ2-3; D gene uncertain. CDR1 and CDR2 (germline): KGHSH, LQKENI. The CDR3 is 16 amino acids. Trimming pared 3 bases from V and 0 bases from J, leaving 13 bases between. The CDR3 region is CASSPPVGLSTDTQYF. In DNA, the CDR3 is TGTGCCAGCTCACCGCCCGTGGGCTTAAGCACAGATACGCAGTATTTT.

There are a few counts of this clone. V and J are TRBV7-9 and TRBJ2-7; D assignment may be TRBD1 or TRBD2 (5 bases each). V dropped 2 bases and J dropped 5 bases, with 16 bases sitting between them. The CDR3 extends over 15 amino acids. CDR1 SEHNR and CDR2 FQNEAQ come from the germline V gene (reference sequence). DNA of the CDR3: TGTGCCAGCAGCTTACCGGGACGCCGTACCGACGAGCAGTACTTC. Translating it yields CASSLPGRRTDEQYF. Using reference TRBV7-9 and TRBJ2-7 for the parts outside the CDR3, the full variable domain is DTGVSQNPRHKITKRGQNVTFRCDPISEHNRLYWYRQTLGQGPEFLTYFQNEAQLEKSRLLSDRFSAERPKGSFSTLEIQRTEQGDSAMYLCASSLPGRRTDEQYFGPGTRLTVT.

V usage is TRBV25-1 and J usage is TRBJ2-5; TRBD1 agrees at 8 bases. J was trimmed by 5 bases and V by 1 base; bases with no gene match: 9. This CDR3 spans 16 amino acids. Looked up from germline, CDR1 is MGHDK and CDR2 is SYGVNS. CDR3 amino acids: CASSESAGGVGETQYF. The CDR3 DNA follows: TGTGCCAGCAGTGAATCGGCAGGGGGCGTCGGGGAGACCCAGTACTTC.

For the CDR3, the DNA is TGTGCCTGGAAAGTCCGGGACAGGGGACCGGATGGCTACACCTTC. Protein product: CAWKVRDRGPDGYTF. The V call is TRBV30, the J call TRBJ1-2; TRBD1 agrees at 10 bases. V shed 4 bases and J 6 bases; nucleotides not matched to a gene: 11. The CDR3 contains 15 residues. Germline V gene sequence: CDR1 GTSNPN, CDR2 SVGIG (reference sequence).

This clone was seen a single time. This chain links TRBV9 with TRBJ2-1; 7 nucleotides match TRBD2. Trimming took 1 base from V and 3 from J; bases not matched to a gene: 1. The CDR3 extends over 14 amino acids. CDR1 and CDR2 from the germline V gene are SGDLS and YYNGEE. The CDR3 loop is CASSVSGDYNEQFF. DNA of the CDR3: TGTGCCAGCAGCGTAAGCGGGGACTACAATGAGCAGTTCTTC.

The CDR3 protein is CASSVGFSDRGGGYTF. The CDR3 coding sequence is TGTGCCAGCAGCGTAGGGTTCTCGGACAGGGGTGGAGGCTACACCTTC. The gene calls are TRBV9 and TRBJ1-2; TRBD1 aligns across 9 bases. The trim removed 0 bases at V and 8 bases at J, leaving 11 bases unmatched. Germline V gives CDR1 SGDLS, CDR2 YYNGEE. The CDR3 loop spans 16 amino acids.

This clone was found once. V usage is TRBV30 and J usage is TRBJ1-5, with TRBD1 identical over 9 bases. CDR1 is GTSNPN and CDR2 is SVGIG in the germline V gene (reference sequence). V trimming: 2 bases; J trimming: 5 bases; junction bases outside the gene matches: 4. The CDR3 is 14 amino acids. CDR3 sequence reads: CAWSPGTGYQPQHF. The CDR3, as DNA: TGTGCCTGGAGTCCTGGGACAGGGTATCAGCCCCAGCATTTT. Supplemented by reference TRBV30 and TRBJ1-5, the full variable domain reads SQTIHQWPATLVQPVGSPLSLECTVEGTSNPNLYWYRQAAGRGLQLLFYSVGIGQISSEVPQNLSASRPQDRQFILSSKKLLLSDSGFYLCAWSPGTGYQPQHFGDGTRLSIL.

This rearrangement joins TRBV6-6 to TRBJ1-1; no reliable D call. V was cut by 6 bases and J by 5 bases, with 13 bases left in between. The CDR3 spans 13 residues. Germline assignment: CDR1 MNHNY and CDR2 SVGAGI (reference sequence). CDR3 bases: TGTGCCAGCAGCCAGAAATGGGGTACTGAAGCTTTCTTT. This encodes CASSQKWGTEAFF.

This chain connects TRBV5-1 to TRBJ1-4; perhaps TRBD1 as D (6 bases). Trimming took off 0 bases at V and 6 bases at J, with 6 bases between the two ends. Germline CDR1 reads SGHRS; CDR2 reads YFSETQ. The CDR3 is made up of 13 amino acids. The CDR3 DNA is TGCGCCAGCAGCTTGGAGGGGGATGAAAAACTGTTTTTT. Translation: CASSLEGDEKLFF.

The chain carries TRBV19 and TRBJ2-1, with 7 bases lining up with TRBD2. Germline lookup yields CDR1 LNHDA and CDR2 SQIVND (reference sequence). Trimming removed 3 bases from V and 10 bases from J; junction bases left unmatched: 12. CDR3 length equals 15 residues. The CDR3 reads CASSMGGEGGLEQFF. As DNA, the CDR3 is TGTGCCAGTAGTATGGGGGGGGAGGGAGGGTTGGAGCAGTTCTTC.

The V call is TRBV30, the J call TRBJ1-5; D is possibly TRBD1 (5 bases). Trimming pared 2 bases from V and 7 bases from J, leaving 18 bases between. Germline V gene lookup returns CDR1 GTSNPN and CDR2 SVGIG (reference sequence). The CDR3 extends over 15 amino acids. The CDR3 here is CAWSYRGQGHQPQHF. CDR3 bases: TGTGCCTGGAGTTACCGCGGGCAGGGTCACCAGCCCCAGCATTTT.

On this clone: Other DNA sequences in this specimen translate into the identical CDR3. V gene TRBV30 combines with J gene TRBJ1-1, with D unclear. Per germline, CDR1 GTSNPN and CDR2 SVGIG (reference sequence). The ends were cut back, 5 bases at V and 5 bases at J, with 9 bases in the middle. The CDR3 is made up of 11 amino acids. The CDR3 nucleotides are TGTGCCTGGGGAGAGTGGACTGAAGCTTTCTTT. Encoded protein: CAWGEWTEAFF.